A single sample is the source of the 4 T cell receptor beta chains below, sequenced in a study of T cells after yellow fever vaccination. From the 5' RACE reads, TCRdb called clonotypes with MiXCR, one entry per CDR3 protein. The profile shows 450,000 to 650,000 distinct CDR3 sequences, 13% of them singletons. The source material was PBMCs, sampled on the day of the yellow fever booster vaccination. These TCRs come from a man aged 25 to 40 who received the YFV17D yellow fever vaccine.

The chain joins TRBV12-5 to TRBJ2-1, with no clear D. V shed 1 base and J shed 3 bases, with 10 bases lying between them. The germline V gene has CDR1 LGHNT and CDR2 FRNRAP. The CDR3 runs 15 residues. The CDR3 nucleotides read TGTGCTAGTGGTTTGGGTCCATCGGGCTACAATGAGCAGTTCTTC. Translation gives CASGLGPSGYNEQFF.

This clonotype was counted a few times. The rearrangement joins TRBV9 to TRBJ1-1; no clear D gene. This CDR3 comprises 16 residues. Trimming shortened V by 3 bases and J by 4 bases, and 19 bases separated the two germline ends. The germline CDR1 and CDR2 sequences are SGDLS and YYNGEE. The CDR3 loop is CASSEGGGLVGTEAFF. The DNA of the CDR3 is TGTGCCAGCAGCGAGGGAGGAGGCCTTGTGGGCACTGAAGCTTTCTTT.

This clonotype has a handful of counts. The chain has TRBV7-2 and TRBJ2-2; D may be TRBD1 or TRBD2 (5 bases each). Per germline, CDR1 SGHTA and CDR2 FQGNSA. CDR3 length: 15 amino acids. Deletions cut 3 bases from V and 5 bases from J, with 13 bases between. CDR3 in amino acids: CASSFTGTMTGELFF. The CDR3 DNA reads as TGTGCCAGCAGCTTCACCGGGACGATGACCGGGGAGCTGTTTTTT.

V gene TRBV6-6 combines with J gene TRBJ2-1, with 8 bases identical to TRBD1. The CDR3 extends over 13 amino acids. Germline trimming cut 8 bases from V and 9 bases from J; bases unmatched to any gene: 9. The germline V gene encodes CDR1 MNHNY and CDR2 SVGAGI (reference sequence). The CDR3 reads CASADRDWAEQFF. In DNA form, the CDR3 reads TGTGCCAGCGCGGACAGGGATTGGGCTGAGCAGTTCTTC.